These 19 T cell receptor beta chains came from one sample sequenced in a study of CD8 T cells in ankylosing spondylitis. General study points: Within ankylosing spondylitis blood, a TCR beta motif made up of roughly eight highly homologous variants appeared to be characteristic.

These receptors' targets are unknown. TCRdb passed the 5' RACE reads through MiXCR, listing each CDR3 protein once. This table has a few hundred thousand distinct CDR3 sequences, approximately 11% appearing once. Material for sequencing was blood, either unsorted or a sorted T cell fraction (not recorded which). The source is a male donor with ankylosing spondylitis.

The chain uses TRBV20-1 and TRBJ2-5; 11 bases fit TRBD1. Trimming took 5 bases from V and 5 from J; bases not matched to a gene: 4. The V gene's germline CDR1 is DFQATT and CDR2 SNEGSKA (reference sequence). The CDR3 length is 13 residues. CDR3 nucleotides: TGCAGTGCTTGGGACAGGGGGTTGGAGACCCAGTACTTC. Its protein product is CSAWDRGLETQYF.

This clonotype was counted only a few times. The chain employs TRBV20-1 and TRBJ2-7, with 12 bases that match TRBD2. Trimming at V came to 1 base and at J to 2 bases, leaving 6 bases not matched to a gene. The CDR3 covers 16 residues. In germline, CDR1 is DFQATT, CDR2 SNEGSKA (reference sequence). The CDR3 loop reads CSARALAGGETYEQYF. The CDR3, as DNA: TGCAGTGCTAGAGCGCTAGCGGGAGGGGAAACCTACGAGCAGTACTTC.

The V and J genes are TRBV3-1 and TRBJ1-3; TRBD1 is a possible D gene (6 bases). In germline, CDR1 is LGHDT, CDR2 YNNKEL (reference sequence). Between the trimmed V and J ends, which lost 1 base and 0 bases, there was a span of 10 bases. This CDR3 comprises 16 residues. The CDR3 is CASSQVGGASGNTIYF. The CDR3 region has the DNA TGTGCCAGCAGCCAAGTCGGGGGGGCCTCTGGAAACACCATATATTTT.

The table lists this clonotype with a few counts. The chain uses TRBV18 and TRBJ2-3, with D unresolved. This CDR3 region has 14 residues. Germline loops: CDR1 KGHSH, CDR2 LQKENI. V shed 0 bases and J shed 6 bases, with 10 bases lying between them. The CDR3 sequence: CASSPPIVADTQYF. DNA for the CDR3: TGTGCCAGCTCACCACCAATAGTGGCGGATACGCAGTATTTT.

V gene TRBV24-1 combines with J gene TRBJ2-1; no firm D call. Germline lookup yields CDR1 KGHDR and CDR2 SFDVKD. The CDR3 has 15 amino acids. Deletions cut 1 base from V and 5 bases from J, with 11 bases between. As DNA, the CDR3 is TGTGCCACCAGTGATTTAGGTCAGCAAAACAATGAGCAGTTCTTC. Residues: CATSDLGQQNNEQFF.

A few counts support this clonotype. The germline gene is not matched at one end of the junction; a read error may be the cause. The rearrangement uses TRBV5-6 and TRBJ1-2; no clear D. The CDR3 runs to 13 residues. Germline V CDR1 and CDR2: SGHDT, YYEEEE. The CDR3 reads CASSLDDPYGYTF. The CDR3 DNA is TGTGCCAGCAGTTTGGACGACCCCTATGGCTACACCTTC.

This clonotype has only a few counts. V is TRBV5-1 and J is TRBJ1-1; D perhaps matches TRBD1 (5 bases). The V gene lost 4 bases and the J gene lost 5 bases, with 15 bases spanning the gap. This CDR3 has 14 residues. Germline V gene sequence: CDR1 SGHRS, CDR2 YFSETQ. For the CDR3, the DNA is TGCGCCAGCAGCCGACGGGCAGGGTGGACTGAAGCTTTCTTT. It specifies CASSRRAGWTEAFF.

This clonotype came up many times. This chain connects TRBV12-3 or TRBV12-4 to TRBJ2-2, with D perhaps TRBD2 (6 bases). Trimming left V 5 bases short and J 4 bases short, with 26 bases between. The CDR3 covers 19 residues. Here the CDR3 reads CASSLGQKFGSSSTGELFF. The CDR3 DNA reads TGTGCCAGCAGTCTAGGACAAAAATTCGGGAGTTCGAGCACCGGGGAGCTGTTTTTT.

This chain joins TRBV14 and TRBJ1-5; unclear D gene. This CDR3 has 12 residues. The germline V and J ends were trimmed by 0 bases and 7 bases, with 4 bases remaining between them. Germline loops: CDR1 SGHDN, CDR2 FVKESK. CDR3 amino acids: CASSQDRQPQHF. The CDR3 region has the DNA TGTGCCAGCAGCCAAGATCGACAGCCCCAGCATTTT.

This clonotype was recorded a few times. The chain is built from TRBV20-1 and TRBJ2-1; 8 nucleotides line up with TRBD2. V shed 5 bases, J shed 9 bases, and the junction held 9 bases outside the gene matches. The V gene's germline CDR1 is DFQATT and CDR2 SNEGSKA (reference sequence). The CDR3 sequence is 13 residues long. The CDR3 coding sequence is TGCAGTGCTGGTCCCTCGGGGGGGCTTGAGCAGTTCTTC. This encodes CSAGPSGGLEQFF.

In DNA form, the CDR3 reads TGTGCCAGCAGCAAAGGGGGACTAGCGGGGGCGTATGCCTCCTACAATGAGCAGTTCTTC. This codes for CASSKGGLAGAYASYNEQFF. This sequence joins TRBV21-1 and TRBJ2-1; no check of the table's D call, TRBD2, against the DNA was made. TRBV21-1 is a pseudogene locus. The CDR3 contains 20 residues.

This clonotype showed up many times. V and J are TRBV9 and TRBJ1-5; D remains unclear. This CDR3 comprises 15 residues. Germline CDR1 reads SGDLS; CDR2 reads YYNGEE. V shed 4 bases and J shed 0 bases, with 11 bases lying between them. CDR3 nucleotides: TGTGCCAGCAGCAACGATTCTCTTAGCAATCAGCCCCAGCATTTT. It codes for CASSNDSLSNQPQHF. The full variable domain, with the rest looked up from reference TRBV9 and TRBJ1-5, is DSGVTQTPKHLITATGQRVTLRCSPRSGDLSVYWYQQSLDQGLQFLIQYYNGEERAKGNILERFSAQQFPDLHSELNLSSLELGDSALYFCASSNDSLSNQPQHFGDGTRLSIL.

The table lists this clonotype with a few counts. V is TRBV7-8 and J is TRBJ1-2, with 9 bases lining up with TRBD1. J was trimmed by 7 bases and V by 6 bases; bases with no gene match: 3. This CDR3 comprises 12 residues. Germline V gene data show CDR1 as SGHVS and CDR2 as FQNEAQ. Here the CDR3 reads CASRQGAFGYTF. The CDR3 DNA reads as TGTGCCAGCAGACAGGGGGCATTTGGCTACACCTTC.

This sequence joins TRBV7-2 and TRBJ2-7; D is perhaps TRBD1 (5 bases). The germline CDR1 and CDR2 sequences are SGHTA and FQGNSA. This CDR3 spans 14 amino acids. Deletions cut 5 bases from V and 4 bases from J, with 15 bases between. DNA of the CDR3: TGTGCCAGCAGCCCAGGTGGGGCTAGATACGAGCAGTACTTC. Translating gives CASSPGGARYEQYF.

In this sample, this clonotype turned up a few times. The rearrangement joins TRBV20-1 to TRBJ2-3; the D call may be TRBD1 or TRBD2 (5 bases each). Trimming stripped 0 bases from V and 1 base from J, with 11 bases between. From germline, CDR1 is DFQATT and CDR2 SNEGSKA (reference sequence). CDR3 length: 15 amino acids. DNA of the CDR3: TGCAGTGCTAGAGAGAGGGGAAAGGGCACAGATACGCAGTATTTT. Encoded protein: CSARERGKGTDTQYF.

This rearrangement joins TRBV4-1 to TRBJ2-4; 8 positions agree with TRBD2. V gave up 1 base and J gave up 5 bases; unmatched junction bases: 7. The CDR3 loop spans 16 amino acids. Germline values: CDR1 MGHRA, CDR2 YSYEKL. CDR3 sequence reads: CASSQGKAGVQNIQYF. The CDR3 DNA reads TGCGCCAGCAGCCAAGGAAAAGCGGGAGTTCAAAACATTCAGTACTTC.

This clonotype was seen at least ten times. The rearrangement joins TRBV12-3 or TRBV12-4 to TRBJ2-2, with D tentatively TRBD1 (6 bases). V was cut by 6 bases and J by 0 bases, with 8 bases left in between. The CDR3 sequence is 14 residues long. Here the CDR3 DNA reads TGTGCCAGCAGACAGGGCGCGAACACCGGGGAGCTGTTTTTT. As protein: CASRQGANTGELFF.

This clonotype was observed a handful of times. V is TRBV12-3 or TRBV12-4 and J is TRBJ2-2; 8 positions match TRBD1. Trimming took 10 bases from V and 5 from J; bases not matched to a gene: 9. The length of the CDR3 is 14 residues. The CDR3 DNA reads TGTGCCACCACAGAGACAGGGGAAACCGGGGAGCTGTTTTTT. Its translation is CATTETGETGELFF.

This clonotype was detected only a few times. The V call is TRBV12-5, the J call TRBJ1-6; D remains unclear. Per germline, CDR1 LGHNT and CDR2 FRNRAP. V gave up 1 base and J gave up 10 bases, with 8 bases separating them. The CDR3 spans 13 residues. CDR3 DNA sequence: TGTGCTAGTGGTTTGGAGGCAGGATCACCCCTCCACTTT. Translation: CASGLEAGSPLHF. Drawing the rest from reference TRBV12-5 and TRBJ1-6, the complete variable domain is DARVTQTPRHKVTEMGQEVTMRCQPILGHNTVFWYRQTMMQGLELLAYFRNRAPLDDSGMPKDRFSAEMPDATLATLKIQPSEPRDSAVYFCASGLEAGSPLHFGNGTRLTVT.